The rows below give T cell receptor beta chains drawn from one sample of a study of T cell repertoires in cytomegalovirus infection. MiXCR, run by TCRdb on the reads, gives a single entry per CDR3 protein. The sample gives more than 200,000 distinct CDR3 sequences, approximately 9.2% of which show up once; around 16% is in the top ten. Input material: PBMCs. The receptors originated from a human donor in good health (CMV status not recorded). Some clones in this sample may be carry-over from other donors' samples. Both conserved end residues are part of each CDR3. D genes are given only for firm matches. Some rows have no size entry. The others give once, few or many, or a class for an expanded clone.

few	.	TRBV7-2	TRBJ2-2	TGTGCCAGCAGCTTAAGCAGGACGAACACCGGGGAGCTGTTTTTT	CASSLSRTNTGELFF
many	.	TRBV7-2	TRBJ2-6	TGTGCCAGCAGCGCCAGGTCTATATCCGGGGCCAACGTCCTGACTTTC	CASSARSISGANVLTF
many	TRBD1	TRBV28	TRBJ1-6	TGTGCCAGCAGTAACAGGGGGCGTAATTCACCCCTCCACTTT	CASSNRGRNSPLHF
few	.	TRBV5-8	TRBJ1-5	TGTGCCAGCAGCCATTATAGCAATCAGCCCCAGCATTTT	CASSHYSNQPQHF
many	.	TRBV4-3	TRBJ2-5	TGCGCCGGGAGGGACAGTGCATGGTCGGTTCAAGAGACCCAGTACTTC	CAGRDSAWSVQETQYF
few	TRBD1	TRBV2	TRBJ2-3	TGTGCCAGCAGCAGACAGGGACACACAGATACGCAGTATTTT	CASSRQGHTDTQYF
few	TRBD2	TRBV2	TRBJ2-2	TGTGCCAGCAGACTAGCGGGGGGGGACACCGGGGAGCTGTTTTTT	CASRLAGGDTGELFF
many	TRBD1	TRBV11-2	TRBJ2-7	TGTGCCAGCAGCTCATTCGACAGGGGGCTCCACGAGCAGTACTTC	CASSSFDRGLHEQYF
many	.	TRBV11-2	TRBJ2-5	TGTGCCAGCAGCTTAACAACAAAAGAGACCCAGTACTTC	CASSLTTKETQYF
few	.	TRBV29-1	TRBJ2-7	TGCAGCGTTTGGGGCAGGGAAGACTACGAGCAGTACTTC	CSVWGREDYEQYF
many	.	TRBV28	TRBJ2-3	TGTGCCAGCAGTACAGACACAGATACGCAGTATTTT	CASSTDTDTQYF
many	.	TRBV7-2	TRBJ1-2	TGTGCCAGCAGCCCCCCTGGGGGCAGTGGCTACACCTTC	CASSPPGGSGYTF
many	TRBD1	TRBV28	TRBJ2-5	TGTGCCAGCAGCCGCCTGACAGGGCCCCAAGAGACCCAGTACTTC	CASSRLTGPQETQYF
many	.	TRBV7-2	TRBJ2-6	TGTGCCAGCAGCTTAGACAGGGCTGGGGCCAACGTCCTGACTTTC	CASSLDRAGANVLTF
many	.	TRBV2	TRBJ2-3	TGTGCCAGCAGTGATGTGGGACCCCCAACGCAGTATTTT	CASSDVGPPTQYF
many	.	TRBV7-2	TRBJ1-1	TGTGCCAGCCTACGACAGTCGTACACTGAAGCTTTCTTT	CASLRQSYTEAFF
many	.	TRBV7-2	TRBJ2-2	TGTGCCAGCAGCACATTCCGCTTGAGGACCGGGGAGCTGTTTTTT	CASSTFRLRTGELFF
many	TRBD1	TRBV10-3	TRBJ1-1	TGTGCCACACGACAGGGGATTGATGGCACTGAAGCTTTCTTT	CATRQGIDGTEAFF
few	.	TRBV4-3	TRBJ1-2	TGCGCCAGCAGCCAAGATGGAACAGTGGGACCCTATGGCTACACCTTC	CASSQDGTVGPYGYTF
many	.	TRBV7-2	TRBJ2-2	TGTGCCAGCAGCCCCCTTCGGAGCGGGGAGCTGTTTTTT	CASSPLRSGELFF
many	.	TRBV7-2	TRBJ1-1	TGTGCCAGCAGCCCGACGAACACTGAAGCTTTCTTT	CASSPTNTEAFF
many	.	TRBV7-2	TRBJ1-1	TGTGCCAGCAGCTTCTCGGAGCAGTCTGAAGCTTTCTTT	CASSFSEQSEAFF
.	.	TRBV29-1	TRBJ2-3	TGCAGCGTCCTCGACAGGAGCACAGATACGCAGTATTTT	CSVLDRSTDTQYF
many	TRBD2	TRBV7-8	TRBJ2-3	TGTGCCAGCAGCCAAACTGCAGCGGGAGGGTTAGATACGCAGTATTTT	CASSQTAAGGLDTQYF
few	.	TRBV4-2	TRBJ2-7	TGTGCCAGCAGCCAAGATACGCGACAGCGCGCCGGGTCCTACGAGCAGTACTTC	CASSQDTRQRAGSYEQYF
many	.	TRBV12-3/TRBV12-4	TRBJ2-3	TGTGCCAGCACTCCCACTAGTAGCACAGATACGCAGTATTTT	CASTPTSSTDTQYF
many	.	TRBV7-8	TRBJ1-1	TGTGCCAGCAGCTTAGTACGGCAGAACACTGAAGCTTTCTTT	CASSLVRQNTEAFF
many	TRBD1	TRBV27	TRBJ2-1	TGTGCCAGCAGTCCCGGGACAGTTAACAATGAGCAGTTCTTC	CASSPGTVNNEQFF
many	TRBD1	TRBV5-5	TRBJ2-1	TGTGCCAGCAGCCGGCTGCGCCTTGACAGGGTTGTAAACAATGAGCAGTTCTTC	CASSRLRLDRVVNNEQFF